Below are 29 T cell receptor beta chains sequenced from a single sample in a study of OX40 agonist ivuxolimab in advanced cancers. TCRdb keeps only in-frame clones here, not all; method: immunoSEQ multiplex PCR. The table includes about 82,000 clones, 88% detected once. The source was CD4+ or CD8+ T cells sorted from blood, collected in a trial of the OX40 agonist ivuxolimab. Receptors originate from an adult with an advanced solid tumor such as melanoma, head and neck, liver or kidney cancer.

On this clone: The sample has other DNA sequences that encode this CDR3 too. In nucleotides, the CDR3 is TGTGCCAGCAGTTACTCGGACTCTCAAGAGACCCAGTACTTC. Translation: CASSYSDSQETQYF. The genes are TRBV6-5 and TRBJ2-5, with D perhaps TRBD2 (5 bases). V was trimmed by 0 bases and J by 2 bases, leaving 7 bases between them. Germline V gene data show CDR1 as MNHEY and CDR2 as SVGAGI. This CDR3 has 14 amino acids.

This rearrangement joins TRBV20-1 to TRBJ2-5; D gene ambiguous. The germline V and J ends were trimmed by 1 base and 5 bases, with 2 bases remaining between them. The germline V gene encodes CDR1 DFQATT and CDR2 SNEGSKA (reference sequence). The CDR3 spans 10 residues. CDR3 nucleotides: TGCAGTGCTAGAGTGGAGACCCAGTACTTC. Amino acid sequence: CSARVETQYF.

J is TRBJ2-7 and V is TRBV28, with TRBD2 matching over 7 bases. Per the germline V gene, CDR1 is MDHEN and CDR2 is SYDVKM. Trimming removed 6 bases from V and 3 bases from J; junction bases left unmatched: 2. The CDR3 is 12 amino acids. CDR3 sequence (DNA): TGTGCCAGCAGACAGCGGGACTACGAGCAGTACTTC. It translates to CASRQRDYEQYF.

This chain uses TRBV19 with TRBJ1-4; D not resolved. CDR3 length equals 15 residues. From germline, CDR1 is LNHDA and CDR2 SQIVND (reference sequence). V was shortened by 6 bases and J by 6 bases, with 17 bases between the two germline ends. CDR3: CASRDKAGDHEKLFF. The CDR3 DNA is TGTGCCAGTAGAGATAAGGCAGGAGATCATGAAAAACTGTTTTTT.

V usage is TRBV7-2 and J usage is TRBJ2-2; D unresolved. CDR3 length: 17 amino acids. Trimming took 1 base from V and 2 from J, leaving 14 bases between them. Per the germline V gene, CDR1 is SGHTA and CDR2 is FQGNSA. DNA of the CDR3: TGTGCCAGCAGCTTAGTGGCCCCAGCGCCAAACACCGGGGAGCTGTTTTTT. It encodes CASSLVAPAPNTGELFF.

This clone appeared once. The chain has TRBV18 and TRBJ2-3, with D possibly called TRBD1 or TRBD2 (5 bases each). The ends were cut back, 7 bases at V and 0 bases at J, with 11 bases in the middle. Germline V gene lookup returns CDR1 KGHSH and CDR2 LQKENI. The CDR3 has 14 residues. The CDR3 spells CASLGPISTDTQYF. DNA for the CDR3: TGTGCCAGCTTGGGACCGATAAGCACAGATACGCAGTATTTT.

The chain links TRBV5-1 to TRBJ2-7, with TRBD2 identical over 7 bases. This CDR3 is 17 amino acids long. Germline V lookup: CDR1 SGHRS, CDR2 YFSETQ. V shed 4 bases, J shed 2 bases, and the junction held 15 bases outside the gene matches. CDR3: CASSPIGRERTTYEQYF. CDR3 nucleotides: TGCGCCAGCAGCCCTATCGGGCGGGAGCGTACTACCTACGAGCAGTACTTC.

The rearrangement uses TRBV5-4 and TRBJ1-5; maybe TRBD1 (5 bases). Trimming left V 4 bases short and J 3 bases short, with 11 bases between. CDR1 is SGHNT, CDR2 YYREEE, per germline (reference sequence). The CDR3 covers 14 residues. CDR3: CASSMAGSNQPQHF. In DNA form, the CDR3 reads TGTGCCAGCAGCATGGCAGGGTCCAATCAGCCCCAGCATTTT. Variable domain in full (rest from reference TRBV5-4 and TRBJ1-5): ETGVTQSPTHLIKTRGQQVTLRCSSQSGHNTVSWYQQALGQGPQFIFQYYREEENGRGNFPPRFSGLQFPNYSSELNVNALELDDSALYLCASSMAGSNQPQHFGDGTRLSIL.

This sequence joins TRBV7-9 and TRBJ1-5; D possibly corresponds to TRBD1 (5 bases). The V end was cut by 1 base, the J end by 5 bases, with 9 bases between. In germline, CDR1 is SEHNR, CDR2 FQNEAQ (reference sequence). The CDR3 covers 14 residues. The CDR3 region has the DNA TGTGCCAGCAGCTTAGACACGGGGGATCAGCCCCAGCATTTT. This codes for CASSLDTGDQPQHF.

CDR3 in DNA: TGCGCCAGCAGCGTAGGGACAAGGAACACCGGGGAGCTGTTTTTT. The encoded protein is CASSVGTRNTGELFF. The rearrangement uses TRBV5-1 and TRBJ2-2; the D gene is possibly TRBD1 (6 bases). V lost 4 bases and J 1 base, leaving 11 bases between the germline ends. Germline CDR1 and CDR2: SGHRS and YFSETQ. This CDR3 contains 15 residues.

The V call is TRBV6-4, the J call TRBJ2-1, with 11 bases that match TRBD2. This CDR3 is built from 16 residues. Germline trimming cut 5 bases from V and 9 bases from J; bases unmatched to any gene: 12. Germline values: CDR1 MRHNA, CDR2 SNTAGT. The CDR3 DNA is TGTGCCAGCAGTCGGTTAGCGGGAGGGAGTAGCGCTGAGCAGTTCTTC. Amino acid sequence: CASSRLAGGSSAEQFF.

V is TRBV7-9 and J is TRBJ2-1; D uncertain. Per the germline V gene, CDR1 is SEHNR and CDR2 is FQNEAQ (reference sequence). Trimming took off 0 bases at V and 3 bases at J, with 15 bases between the two ends. CDR3 length equals 17 residues. CDR3: CASSLAYKNYHYNEQFF. The CDR3 DNA reads as TGTGCCAGCAGCTTAGCGTACAAGAACTACCACTACAATGAGCAGTTCTTC.

The chain is built from TRBV5-5 and TRBJ2-7, with a weak D call TRBD1 (6 bases). There are 14 residues in the CDR3. Trimming stripped 0 bases from V and 4 bases from J, with 11 bases between. Germline V gives CDR1 SGHKS, CDR2 YYEKEE (reference sequence). DNA of the CDR3: TGTGCCAGCAGCTTGGCCGGGACATTATACGAGCAGTACTTC. As protein: CASSLAGTLYEQYF.

J is TRBJ1-2 and V is TRBV7-2; 8 bases map to TRBD1. The CDR3 length is 15 residues. The J segment lost 4 bases and the V segment lost 5 bases, leaving 9 bases of the junction unmatched. Germline V gene data show CDR1 as SGHTA and CDR2 as FQGNSA. The CDR3 sequence: CASSLGQGNSYGYTF. CDR3 nucleotides: TGTGCCAGCAGCCTCGGACAGGGTAACTCCTATGGCTACACCTTC.

The CDR3 spells CASRPRTGDGQPQHF. For the CDR3, the DNA is TGTGCCAGTAGACCCCGTACGGGTGACGGTCAGCCCCAGCATTTT. The chain employs TRBV19 and TRBJ1-5, with unresolved D. CDR1 is LNHDA, CDR2 SQIVND, per germline (reference sequence). Trimming left V 6 bases short and J 6 bases short, with 18 bases between. There are 15 residues in the CDR3.

The CDR3 sequence: CASSLLGSSNTQFF. In nucleotides, the CDR3 is TGTGCCAGCAGCCTACTAGGGTCTTCTAATACGCAGTTCTTC. The J gene is TRBJ2-1, the V gene TRBV7-2; a possible D gene is TRBD2 (5 bases). The germline V and J ends were trimmed by 5 bases and 12 bases, with 20 bases remaining between them. CDR1 and CDR2 from the germline V gene are SGHTA and FQGNSA. CDR3 length: 14 residues.

V and J are TRBV7-2 and TRBJ2-7, with 10 bases aligning to TRBD2. The trim removed 3 bases at V and 1 base at J, leaving 12 bases unmatched. The CDR3 covers 18 residues. In germline, CDR1 is SGHTA, CDR2 FQGNSA. CDR3 nucleotides: TGTGCCAGCAGCTTTCGAGGCGCCACTAGCGGGACTTCCTACGAGCAGTACTTC. This codes for CASSFRGATSGTSYEQYF.

The chain is built from TRBV27 and TRBJ2-7, with 8 bases identical to TRBD1. The CDR3 totals 15 residues. Germline CDR1 is MNHEY and CDR2 is SMNVEV (reference sequence). With 6 bases clipped from V and 0 bases from J, the junction kept 7 bases outside the gene matches. The CDR3 coding sequence is TGTGCCAGCAGCCGACAGGGGATGAGCTCCTACGAGCAGTACTTC. Its translation: CASSRQGMSSYEQYF.

The CDR3 sequence: CASSAQVNNEQFF. The CDR3 nucleotides are TGCGCCAGCAGCGCCCAGGTAAACAATGAGCAGTTCTTC. The chain couples TRBV4-1 to TRBJ2-1; D ambiguous. Germline lookup yields CDR1 MGHRA and CDR2 YSYEKL. V lost 5 bases and J 5 bases, leaving 10 bases between the germline ends. The length of the CDR3 is 13 residues.

Here the CDR3 DNA reads TGCAGCGTTGGGGGTGAATATTCTGGAAACACCATATATTTT. It yields the protein CSVGGEYSGNTIYF. This sequence joins TRBV29-1 and TRBJ1-3, with unresolved D. The CDR3 runs 14 residues. Germline-derived CDR1 and CDR2 are SQVTM and ANQGSEA. Trimming removed 4 bases from V and 1 base from J, with 11 bases in between. Full variable domain (remainder filled in from reference TRBV29-1 and TRBJ1-3): SAVISQKPSRDICQRGTSLTIQCQVDSQVTMMFWYRQQPGQSLTLIATANQGSEATYESGFVIDKFPISRPNLTFSTLTVSNMSPEDSSIYLCSVGGEYSGNTIYFGEGSWLTVV.

The chain couples TRBV6-6 to TRBJ2-7, with D hard to call. The germline V and J ends were trimmed by 10 bases and 6 bases, with 16 bases remaining between them. CDR3 size: 12 residues. CDR1 and CDR2 from the germline V gene are MNHNY and SVGAGI (reference sequence). The CDR3 region has the DNA TGTGCCACCCTCTCCGTTGGCGCCGAGCAGTACTTC. Its protein product is CATLSVGAEQYF.

The chain employs TRBV2 and TRBJ2-2; D might be TRBD2 (6 bases). The germline V gene encodes CDR1 SNHLY and CDR2 FYNNEI. There are 14 residues in the CDR3. Trimming left V 1 base short and J 6 bases short, with 9 bases between. The DNA of the CDR3 is TGTGCCAGCAGTGAAGTTAGGGAGGCCGGGGAGCTGTTTTTT. This translates into CASSEVREAGELFF. Full variable domain (missing parts from reference TRBV2 and TRBJ2-2): EPEVTQTPSHQVTQMGQEVILRCVPISNHLYFYWYRQILGQKVEFLVSFYNNEISEKSEIFDDQFSVERPDGSNFTLKIRSTKLEDSAMYFCASSEVREAGELFFGEGSRLTVL.

This chain joins TRBV9 and TRBJ2-7; D possibly uses TRBD1 or TRBD2 (5 bases each). Germline CDR1 is SGDLS and CDR2 is YYNGEE. Trimming cost V 0 bases and J 7 bases, with 14 bases left between them. This CDR3 contains 14 residues. The CDR3 DNA sequence: TGTGCCAGCAGCGTAGCCCCGGTTTGGGGGGAGCAGTACTTC. Its protein product is CASSVAPVWGEQYF.

The V call is TRBV7-2, the J call TRBJ2-7, with TRBD2 matching over 8 bases. CDR1 is SGHTA and CDR2 is FQGNSA in the germline V gene. V was clipped by 7 bases and J by 6 bases; unmatched bases: 11. This CDR3 contains 14 residues. CDR3 sequence: CASTSPGLVGEQYF. CDR3 nucleotide sequence: TGTGCCAGCACCTCACCGGGACTAGTAGGCGAGCAGTACTTC.

This rearrangement joins TRBV6-5 to TRBJ1-2, with D unresolved. Germline-derived CDR1 and CDR2 are MNHEY and SVGAGI. CDR3 length equals 15 residues. Trimming shortened V by 7 bases and J by 5 bases, and 20 bases separated the two germline ends. The CDR3 spells CASTGRGRQGYGYTF. The CDR3 DNA reads TGTGCCAGCACGGGCCGAGGGCGGCAAGGATATGGCTACACCTTC.

This clone came up once. The chain has TRBV4-1 and TRBJ2-3; no firm D call. Germline V gives CDR1 MGHRA, CDR2 YSYEKL. This CDR3 contains 14 residues. Trimming removed 2 bases at V and 4 bases at J, with 10 bases between. As DNA, the CDR3 is TGCGCCAGCAGCCAAAGCGTACGGGCAGATACGCAGTATTTT. This encodes CASSQSVRADTQYF.

This clone has just one count. This chain uses TRBV7-3 with TRBJ2-7, with 12 bases identical to TRBD2. After removal of 5 bases from V and 5 bases from J, the junction contained 4 bases not matched to a gene. This CDR3 is built from 14 residues. Germline loops: CDR1 SGHTA, CDR2 FQGTGA. CDR3 protein: CASSPTSGSNEQYF. For the CDR3, the DNA is TGTGCCAGCAGCCCGACTAGCGGGAGTAACGAGCAGTACTTC.

The chain employs TRBV15 and TRBJ1-4; 10 bases are a match to TRBD1. V shed 3 bases and J 0 bases; nucleotides not matched to a gene: 7. The germline gives CDR1 LNHNV, CDR2 YYDKDF (reference sequence). The length of the CDR3 is 18 residues. CDR3 region: CATSRGGQGIATNEKLFF. The CDR3 DNA reads as TGTGCCACCAGCAGGGGGGGACAGGGGATTGCAACTAATGAAAAACTGTTTTTT. The complete variable domain, with remaining parts taken from reference TRBV15 and TRBJ1-4, reads DAMVIQNPRYQVTQFGKPVTLSCSQTLNHNVMYWYQQKSSQAPKLLFHYYDKDFNNEADTPDNFQSRRPNTSFCFLDIRSPGLGDTAMYLCATSRGGQGIATNEKLFFGSGTQLSVL.

The rearrangement uses TRBV6-5 and TRBJ2-1; 8 bases match TRBD2. This CDR3 is built from 14 residues. V dropped 7 bases and J dropped 8; count of bases not matched to a gene: 10. Per germline, CDR1 MNHEY and CDR2 SVGAGI. This CDR3 is CASKVQAGVYEQFF. DNA for the CDR3: TGTGCCAGCAAGGTCCAAGCGGGAGTCTATGAGCAGTTCTTC.